A single sample is the source of the 16 T cell receptor beta chains below, sequenced in a study of CD4+ T cells in melanoma. Clones were sequenced by immunoSEQ multiplex PCR, and TCRdb holds only the in-frame ones, with some missing. The sample carries some 4,300 clones, 50% to 70% recorded once. Input material: cells from a culture (not recorded whether cultured in vitro). The receptors here all came from a human donor with melanoma.

This clone is a singleton in its sample. The V call is TRBV6-5, the J call TRBJ1-2, with D unresolved. Trimming removed 2 bases at V and 6 bases at J, with 16 bases between. CDR1 is MNHEY, CDR2 SVGAGI, per germline. The CDR3 covers 15 residues. The CDR3 here is CASSYSGVEGDGYTF. CDR3 nucleotide sequence: TGTGCCAGCAGTTACAGTGGGGTCGAAGGAGATGGCTACACCTTC.

This chain uses TRBV5-1 with TRBJ1-1; 8 bases match TRBD1. This CDR3 is 15 amino acids long. Germline assignment: CDR1 SGHRS and CDR2 YFSETQ. V dropped 3 bases and J dropped 6; count of bases not matched to a gene: 10. CDR3 sequence reads: CASSWGQDVSSEAFF. The CDR3 DNA reads as TGCGCCAGCAGCTGGGGACAGGACGTCAGTTCTGAAGCTTTCTTT.

The chain employs TRBV5-1 and TRBJ2-7; D perhaps matches TRBD2 (6 bases). V was cut by 4 bases and J by 3 bases, with 14 bases left in between. The CDR3 covers 14 residues. Per germline, CDR1 SGHRS and CDR2 YFSETQ. CDR3 loop: CASSLGGGHYEQYF. The CDR3 bases are TGCGCCAGCAGCCTGGGGGGAGGCCACTACGAGCAGTACTTC.

V is TRBV7-9 and J is TRBJ2-7; 11 nucleotides align to TRBD1. The germline gives CDR1 SEHNR, CDR2 FQNEAQ (reference sequence). This CDR3 is built from 18 residues. Trimming removed 5 bases from V and 6 bases from J; junction bases left unmatched: 18. CDR3 bases: TGTGCCAGCAGCACCCTATGGGGACAGGGGGTGGTTGAGAGCGAGCAGTACTTC. Translated: CASSTLWGQGVVESEQYF.

This clone has only a few counts. The chain recombines TRBV25-1 with TRBJ2-2; D remains ambiguous. Trimming took off 5 bases at V and 7 bases at J, with 8 bases between the two ends. Looked up from germline, CDR1 is MGHDK and CDR2 is SYGVNS. This CDR3 has 12 amino acids. CDR3 nucleotide sequence: TGTGCCAGCAGTCCCTTCATCGGGGAGCTGTTTTTT. Protein: CASSPFIGELFF.

In this sample, this clone turned up a few times. This chain links TRBV5-1 with TRBJ1-6; TRBD1 aligns across 11 bases. J gave up 5 bases and V 4 bases, and 11 bases lay outside the gene matches. Germline V CDR1 and CDR2: SGHRS, YFSETQ. The length of the CDR3 is 18 residues. In nucleotides, the CDR3 is TGCGCCAGCAGCCATTCCTACGGACAGGGGGCGAATAATTCACCCCTCCACTTT. Amino acid sequence: CASSHSYGQGANNSPLHF.

This clone was counted only a few times. This chain uses TRBV5-5 with TRBJ2-7; 7 nucleotides match TRBD2. This CDR3 comprises 15 residues. Looked up from germline, CDR1 is SGHKS and CDR2 is YYEKEE (reference sequence). V shed 0 bases, J shed 3 bases, and the junction held 6 bases outside the gene matches. The CDR3 spells CASSLVIGGFYEQYF. The CDR3 nucleotides read TGTGCCAGCAGCTTGGTCATCGGGGGGTTCTACGAGCAGTACTTC.

This clone is classed as medium-sized. In nucleotides, the CDR3 is TGCGCCAGCAGCTTTGACCTAGCGGGGACTGGAGATACGCAGTATTTT. It is translated as CASSFDLAGTGDTQYF. V usage is TRBV5-1 and J usage is TRBJ2-3; 9 bases map to TRBD2. The germline gives CDR1 SGHRS, CDR2 YFSETQ. There are 16 residues in the CDR3. V dropped 2 bases and J dropped 5; count of bases not matched to a gene: 9.

The chain uses TRBV6-2 or TRBV6-3 and TRBJ1-5, with a tentative D call TRBD1 (5 bases). The V and J ends lost 2 bases and 4 bases respectively, with 9 bases between them. Germline lookup yields CDR1 MNHEY and CDR2 SVGEGT. CDR3 length: 14 residues. CDR3 amino acids: CASSYPGRNQPQHF. The DNA of the CDR3 is TGTGCCAGCAGTTACCCAGGGAGGAATCAGCCCCAGCATTTT.

In its sample, this clone was seen a few times. This sequence joins TRBV4-1 and TRBJ2-7; the match to TRBD1 covers 10 bases. The germline V gene encodes CDR1 MGHRA and CDR2 YSYEKL. Trimming cost V 5 bases and J 7 bases; bases outside gene matches: 5. The CDR3 totals 13 residues. The CDR3 nucleotides read TGCGCCAGCAGCGGGACAGGGGAGAGAGAGCAGTACTTC. It is translated as CASSGTGEREQYF.

The V call is TRBV27, the J call TRBJ1-1; 9 bases fit TRBD1. The CDR3 runs to 15 residues. Germline V CDR1 and CDR2: MNHEY, SMNVEV (reference sequence). V gave up 8 bases and J gave up 4 bases; unmatched junction bases: 11. DNA of the CDR3: TGTGCCAGCGGCTACAGGGGGCGCGGGTTCACTGAAGCTTTCTTT. Encoded protein: CASGYRGRGFTEAFF.

This chain links TRBV6-1 with TRBJ2-1; tentatively, D is TRBD2 (5 bases). Trimming shortened V by 3 bases and J by 1 base, and 10 bases separated the two germline ends. Germline loops: CDR1 MNHNS, CDR2 SASEGT. The CDR3 runs to 15 residues. The CDR3 spells CASSDGRRSYNEQFF. The DNA for the CDR3 is TGTGCCAGCAGTGACGGCAGGAGGTCCTACAATGAGCAGTTCTTC.

This clone was recorded a few times. The chain joins TRBV21-1 to TRBJ2-7; the table calls TRBD1, which could not be checked here. TRBV21-1 is a pseudogene. The CDR3 totals 14 residues. CDR3 region: CASSKFDSWYEQYF. The DNA for the CDR3 is TGTGCCAGCAGCAAATTTGACAGTTGGTACGAGCAGTACTTC.

V usage is TRBV27 and J usage is TRBJ1-1; D possibly corresponds to TRBD1 (5 bases). In germline, CDR1 is MNHEY, CDR2 SMNVEV (reference sequence). Trimming left V 3 bases short and J 6 bases short, with 8 bases between. This CDR3 has 12 amino acids. The CDR3 reads CASSFGGAEAFF. The CDR3 DNA reads TGTGCCAGCAGTTTTGGGGGGGCTGAAGCTTTCTTT.

The V and J genes are TRBV7-2 and TRBJ2-1; 8 positions match TRBD1. This CDR3 spans 15 amino acids. V lost 3 bases to trimming and J lost 1 base; unmatched junction nucleotides: 2. Germline CDR1 and CDR2: SGHTA and FQGNSA. The CDR3 coding sequence is TGTGCCAGCAGCTTGGACAGGGTGTCCTACAATGAGCAGTTCTTC. Residues: CASSLDRVSYNEQFF.

A few counts support this clone. This chain links TRBV4-1 with TRBJ1-6; D not certain. Trimming left V 3 bases short and J 5 bases short, with 14 bases between. The CDR3 extends over 16 amino acids. Germline CDR1 is MGHRA and CDR2 is YSYEKL. The CDR3 here is CASSQAAIGDNSPLHF. The DNA for the CDR3 is TGCGCCAGCAGCCAGGCAGCGATAGGCGATAATTCACCCCTCCACTTT.